This TCR beta chain was profiled in a study of T cells in Graves' hyperthyroidism and ophthalmopathy. Turning to the study itself: Peripheral blood was drawn at first diagnosis, prior to all treatment.

Template material for amplifying TCR beta CDR3 regions consisted of RNA transcripts. First-round RT-PCR of the TCR CDR3 relied on the HTBI primer set. TCRdb analysed the multiplex PCR reads with MiXCR anew, one entry per CDR3 protein. The sample consists of more than 350,000 distinct CDR3 sequences, 13% to 15% of them appearing once. Source material: blood. This TCR was recovered from a woman in her sixties with Graves' ophthalmopathy.

In nucleotides, the CDR3 is TGTGCCAGCAGCCTAGGGGGGAACGGCTACAATGAGCAGTTCTTC. This encodes CASSLGGNGYNEQFF. The chain joins TRBV7-9 to TRBJ2-1, with D perhaps assigned TRBD1 or TRBD2 (6 bases each). From germline, CDR1 is SEHNR and CDR2 FQNEAQ (reference sequence). CDR3 size: 15 residues. Trimming stripped 5 bases from V and 3 bases from J, with 14 bases between.